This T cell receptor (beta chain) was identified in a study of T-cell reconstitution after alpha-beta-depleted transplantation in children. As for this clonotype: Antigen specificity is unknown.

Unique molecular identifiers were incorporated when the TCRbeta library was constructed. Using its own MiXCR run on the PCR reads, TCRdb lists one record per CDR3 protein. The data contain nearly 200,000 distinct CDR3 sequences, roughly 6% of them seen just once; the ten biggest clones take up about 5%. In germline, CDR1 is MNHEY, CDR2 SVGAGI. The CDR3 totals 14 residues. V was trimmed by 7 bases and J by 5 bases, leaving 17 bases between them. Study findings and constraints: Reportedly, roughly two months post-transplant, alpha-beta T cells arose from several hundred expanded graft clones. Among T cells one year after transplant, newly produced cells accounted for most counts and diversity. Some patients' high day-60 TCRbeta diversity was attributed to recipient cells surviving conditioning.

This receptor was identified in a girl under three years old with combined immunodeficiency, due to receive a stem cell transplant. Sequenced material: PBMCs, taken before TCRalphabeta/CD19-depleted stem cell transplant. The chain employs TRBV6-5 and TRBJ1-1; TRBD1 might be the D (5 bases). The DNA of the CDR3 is TGTGCCAGCACCTCCGGGGGGGGTTGGACTGAAGCTTTCTTT. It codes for CASTSGGGWTEAFF.